These 26 T cell receptor beta chains were sequenced from one sample in a study of vaccination and CD4 T cells after COVID-19. Treatment of the sample: approximately 9-day PBMC culture with coronavirus spike peptide pools or control peptides (ViraFEST assay). Samples of CD4+ T cells were obtained from the unexposed donor before the COVID-19 pandemic (2011-2018). No cognate antigen is known for these TCRs. CD4+ T cells that had been cultured provided DNA sequenced with the Oncomine TCR Beta short-read assay. In TCRdb, the PCR reads were re-called with MiXCR into one record per CDR3 protein. The data show 8,500 to 10,000 distinct CDR3 sequences, approximately 60% seen once. Sequenced input: CD4+ T cells from blood, cultured in vitro. These receptor sequences come from a human donor in good health.

This chain connects TRBV7-2 to TRBJ2-7, with D perhaps assigned TRBD1 or TRBD2 (5 bases each). The CDR3 has 15 amino acids. The ends were cut back, 4 bases at V and 3 bases at J, with 16 bases in the middle. Germline V lookup: CDR1 SGHTA, CDR2 FQGNSA. This CDR3 reads CASSWGPGINYEQYF. The CDR3 DNA follows: TGTGCCAGCAGCTGGGGCCCGGGGATCAACTACGAGCAGTACTTC.

This clonotype was recorded once. V usage is TRBV7-6 and J usage is TRBJ2-2, with D uncertain. Germline CDR1 SGHVS, CDR2 FNYEAQ. Deletions cut 5 bases from V and 0 bases from J, with 4 bases between. The length of the CDR3 is 13 residues. CDR3 sequence: CASSQSNTGELFF. The CDR3 DNA reads TGTGCCAGCAGCCAGTCGAACACCGGGGAGCTGTTTTTT.

The J gene is TRBJ2-7, the V gene TRBV19; 7 nucleotides line up with TRBD1. Germline V lookup: CDR1 LNHDA, CDR2 SQIVND (reference sequence). CDR3 length: 16 amino acids. The V segment lost 7 bases and the J segment 2 bases; nucleotides outside the gene matches: 14. CDR3 residues: CASTPKGKGAAYEQYF. CDR3 DNA: TGTGCCAGTACCCCCAAAGGCAAGGGGGCGGCCTACGAGCAGTACTTC.

A few counts support this clonotype. The chain employs TRBV28 and TRBJ2-5, with 7 bases lining up with TRBD1. Trimming took 0 bases from V and 1 from J; bases not matched to a gene: 5. The CDR3 totals 16 residues. Germline V lookup: CDR1 MDHEN, CDR2 SYDVKM. The CDR3 sequence is CASSLWDRSGQETQYF. CDR3 nucleotides: TGTGCCAGCAGTTTATGGGACAGGTCGGGCCAAGAGACCCAGTACTTC.

The CDR3 nucleotides read TGTGCCAGTAGTATAATCCAGGGCGCCAACTATGGCTACACCTTC. The encoded protein is CASSIIQGANYGYTF. The rearrangement joins TRBV19 to TRBJ1-2, with D maybe TRBD1 (5 bases). CDR1 is LNHDA and CDR2 is SQIVND in the germline V gene (reference sequence). The CDR3 totals 15 residues. The V and J ends lost 2 bases and 2 bases respectively, with 12 bases between them.

This chain connects TRBV7-9 to TRBJ2-7; possibly TRBD1 for D (5 bases). Trimming left V 6 bases short and J 4 bases short, with 19 bases between. In germline, CDR1 is SEHNR, CDR2 FQNEAQ (reference sequence). There are 15 residues in the CDR3. The CDR3 protein is CASSPTGAGRYEQYF. The DNA of the CDR3 is TGTGCCAGCAGTCCCACTGGGGCAGGGCGATACGAGCAGTACTTC.

This sequence joins TRBV7-9 and TRBJ1-1; D gene uncertain. Per germline, CDR1 SEHNR and CDR2 FQNEAQ (reference sequence). This CDR3 region has 15 residues. Trimming removed 2 bases at V and 1 base at J, with 11 bases between. CDR3 sequence: CASSLIGSPNTEAFF. The CDR3 DNA sequence: TGTGCCAGCAGCTTAATAGGGTCCCCGAACACTGAAGCTTTCTTT.

The V gene is TRBV6-2 or TRBV6-3, the J gene TRBJ1-6; 7 bases agree with TRBD1. The germline V gene has CDR1 MNHEY and CDR2 SVGEGT. J was trimmed by 10 bases and V by 6 bases; bases with no gene match: 6. This CDR3 has 13 amino acids. The CDR3 coding sequence is TGTGCCAGCAGACAGGGGTCGGGATCACCCCTCCACTTT. Translating it yields CASRQGSGSPLHF.

This clonotype was counted only a few times. This chain links TRBV11-3 with TRBJ1-5; maybe TRBD1 (6 bases). This CDR3 has 16 amino acids. CDR1 is SGHNT, CDR2 YENEEA, per germline. V gave up 8 bases and J gave up 1 base, with 18 bases separating them. In DNA form, the CDR3 reads TGTGCCAGCCGGGTGGCGGGCGGACAGAGCAATCAGCCCCAGCATTTT. Translation gives CASRVAGGQSNQPQHF.

The chain has TRBV19 and TRBJ1-2; a weak D match, TRBD1 (5 bases). Germline V gene lookup returns CDR1 LNHDA and CDR2 SQIVND (reference sequence). The length of the CDR3 is 11 residues. Trimming pared 1 base from V and 8 bases from J, leaving 5 bases between. CDR3 loop: CASSIGGGYTF. The CDR3 DNA follows: TGTGCCAGTAGTATAGGGGGCGGCTACACCTTC.

This chain uses TRBV10-1 with TRBJ2-5, with D possibly matching TRBD2 (6 bases). This CDR3 has 13 residues. CDR1 is WNHNN and CDR2 is SYGVQD in the germline V gene (reference sequence). With 3 bases removed from V and 3 bases from J, the gap between germline ends came to 8 bases. The CDR3 spells CASSDGGEETQYF. The CDR3 nucleotides read TGCGCCAGCAGTGATGGAGGGGAAGAGACCCAGTACTTC.

This clonotype was seen only a few times. V gene TRBV6-5 combines with J gene TRBJ2-5; D possibly corresponds to TRBD1 (6 bases). V was clipped by 4 bases and J by 1 base, with 10 bases between them. This CDR3 has 14 residues. Per the germline V gene, CDR1 is MNHEY and CDR2 is SVGAGI. The DNA of the CDR3 is TGTGCCAGCAGTTCCAGGGACACCCAAGAGACCCAGTACTTC. Its translation is CASSSRDTQETQYF.

The J gene is TRBJ2-3, the V gene TRBV10-1; D might be TRBD2 (6 bases). V lost 2 bases, J lost 7 bases, and 16 bases lay in between. This CDR3 is built from 15 residues. Germline CDR1 and CDR2: WNHNN and SYGVQD (reference sequence). The CDR3 region is CASSETAGLQNTQYF. In nucleotides, the CDR3 is TGCGCCAGCAGTGAGACGGCGGGATTGCAAAATACGCAGTATTTT.

The chain recombines TRBV20-1 with TRBJ2-5; D is unresolved. The CDR3 consists of 15 residues. Looked up from germline, CDR1 is DFQATT and CDR2 is SNEGSKA (reference sequence). V gave up 1 base and J gave up 1 base, with 13 bases separating them. The DNA for the CDR3 is TGCAGTGCTAGAGTTAGCCTTGATGGCCAAGAGACCCAGTACTTC. Protein sequence: CSARVSLDGQETQYF.

V usage is TRBV5-4 and J usage is TRBJ1-2; TRBD1 matches at 9 bases. Per germline, CDR1 SGHNT and CDR2 YYREEE (reference sequence). The CDR3 contains 17 residues. J gave up 8 bases and V 3 bases, and 17 bases lay outside the gene matches. Here the CDR3 DNA reads TGTGCCAGCAGCTCCACTCCGGGACAGGGCCGTGAGGGGGGCTACACCTTC. It codes for CASSSTPGQGREGGYTF. Combining the CDR3 with reference TRBV5-4 and TRBJ1-2 gives the whole variable domain ETGVTQSPTHLIKTRGQQVTLRCSSQSGHNTVSWYQQALGQGPQFIFQYYREEENGRGNFPPRFSGLQFPNYSSELNVNALELDDSALYLCASSSTPGQGREGGYTFGSGTRLTVV.

V and J are TRBV5-1 and TRBJ1-2, with D tentatively TRBD1 (6 bases). Germline values: CDR1 SGHRS, CDR2 YFSETQ. This CDR3 contains 15 residues. Trimming left V 0 bases short and J 4 bases short, with 13 bases between. In nucleotides, the CDR3 is TGCGCCAGCAGCTTGGCTGCAGGGGACTTCTATGGCTACACCTTC. Its protein is CASSLAAGDFYGYTF.

The sample holds a few counts of this clonotype. This sequence joins TRBV7-2 and TRBJ1-1; D may be TRBD1 (5 bases). Between the trimmed V and J ends, which lost 2 bases and 11 bases, there was a span of 18 bases. Germline CDR1 reads SGHTA; CDR2 reads FQGNSA. The CDR3 contains 14 residues. CDR3 residues: CASSLKGLQAAAFF. CDR3 sequence (DNA): TGTGCCAGCAGCTTAAAGGGGCTCCAAGCGGCTGCTTTCTTT.

This rearrangement joins TRBV6-5 to TRBJ2-5; D is ambiguous. Germline CDR1 and CDR2: MNHEY and SVGAGI. V was cut by 2 bases and J by 7 bases, with 8 bases left in between. The CDR3 consists of 12 residues. The CDR3 region is CASSYPKGTQYF. The CDR3 bases are TGTGCCAGCAGTTACCCCAAGGGGACCCAGTACTTC.

The chain is built from TRBV18 and TRBJ1-1; D gene unclear. CDR1 KGHSH and CDR2 LQKENI come from the germline V gene. This CDR3 comprises 16 residues. The ends were cut back, 1 base at V and 1 base at J, with 13 bases in the middle. DNA for the CDR3: TGTGCCAGCTCACCACTTTTGGCAGGACGGAACACTGAAGCTTTCTTT. It specifies CASSPLLAGRNTEAFF.

The chain links TRBV19 to TRBJ1-2; a weak D match, TRBD1 (5 bases). Trimming removed 3 bases from V and 0 bases from J, with 11 bases in between. Germline V gene sequence: CDR1 LNHDA, CDR2 SQIVND (reference sequence). The CDR3 sequence is 15 residues long. In DNA form, the CDR3 reads TGTGCCAGTAGTATGACGGGGCGAGCTAACTATGGCTACACCTTC. Amino acids: CASSMTGRANYGYTF. Variable domain in full (rest from reference TRBV19 and TRBJ1-2): DGGITQSPKYLFRKEGQNVTLSCEQNLNHDAMYWYRQDPGQGLRLIYYSQIVNDFQKGDIAEGYSVSREKKESFPLTVTSAQKNPTAFYLCASSMTGRANYGYTFGSGTRLTVV.

The chain joins TRBV6-2 or TRBV6-3 to TRBJ2-7; 11 bases align to TRBD2. CDR3 size: 18 residues. V trimming: 2 bases; J trimming: 1 base; junction bases outside the gene matches: 10. Germline CDR1 and CDR2: MNHEY and SVGEGT. The CDR3 region is CASSYDLTRTSGSYEQYF. The CDR3, as DNA: TGTGCCAGCAGTTACGACCTCACCCGGACTAGCGGGTCCTACGAGCAGTACTTC.

The rearrangement joins TRBV6-5 to TRBJ1-2, with 7 bases fitting TRBD1. Germline V CDR1 and CDR2: MNHEY, SVGAGI. The CDR3 consists of 18 residues. V trimming: 0 bases; J trimming: 5 bases; junction bases outside the gene matches: 15. The CDR3 bases are TGTGCCAGCAGTTACTCACAGCCGAGAAGGGACAGCCAATATGGCTACACCTTC. It specifies CASSYSQPRRDSQYGYTF.

The chain couples TRBV28 to TRBJ2-7; perhaps TRBD2 as D (5 bases). With 3 bases removed from V and 2 bases from J, the gap between germline ends came to 20 bases. Germline lookup yields CDR1 MDHEN and CDR2 SYDVKM. This CDR3 has 17 amino acids. CDR3 bases: TGTGCCAGCAGTTTGAGATTGGGAGCCTGGGAGACCTACGAGCAGTACTTC. Protein product: CASSLRLGAWETYEQYF.

The rearrangement uses TRBV6-1 and TRBJ1-2; 8 bases align to TRBD1. The CDR3 has 13 residues. CDR1 is MNHNS and CDR2 is SASEGT in the germline V gene. The ends lost 5 bases at V and 4 bases at J; junction bases unmatched: 3. The CDR3 loop is CASSLGTGYGYTF. For the CDR3, the DNA is TGTGCCAGCAGTCTGGGGACAGGCTATGGCTACACCTTC.

The chain uses TRBV5-6 and TRBJ1-1, with no clear D. V lost 6 bases and J lost 0, with 15 bases in between. The germline V gene encodes CDR1 SGHDT and CDR2 YYEEEE. The CDR3 is 15 residues long. The CDR3: CASTYSPTLNTEAFF. CDR3 nucleotide sequence: TGTGCCAGCACCTATAGTCCGACTTTGAACACTGAAGCTTTCTTT.

This chain uses TRBV10-3 with TRBJ1-2; 7 bases agree with TRBD1. V lost 6 bases and J lost 1; bases outside the gene matches: 11. CDR1 ENHRY and CDR2 SYGVKD come from the germline V gene. This CDR3 is 16 amino acids long. The CDR3 loop is CAIRKTGRVFNYGYTF. The CDR3 region has the DNA TGTGCCATCAGGAAGACAGGGAGGGTATTTAACTATGGCTACACCTTC.